This TCR beta chain was sequenced during a study of T-cell reconstitution after alpha-beta-depleted transplantation in children. Overall study results and limits: The authors attributed T-cell counts and diversity one year after transplant mostly to newly produced T cells. Surviving recipient cells, namely T cells and thymic progenitors, were the source of high day-60 TCRbeta diversity in some patients. Reportedly, alpha-beta T cells present about two months post-transplant originated from several hundred expanded clones of graft origin.

Unique molecular identifiers were built into the TCRbeta library. TCRdb reprocessed the PCR reads via MiXCR and lists one record per CDR3 protein. The data contain about 200,000 distinct CDR3 sequences, about 6.6% of them singletons. This clonotype came up many times. The antigen is unknown. The CDR3 contains 12 residues. V lost 4 bases and J lost 8, with 9 bases in between. The germline gives CDR1 SGHVS, CDR2 FNYEAQ. The sequence came from a boy between 2 and 15 years old with acute lymphoblastic leukemia, due to receive a stem cell transplant. The rearrangement joins TRBV7-6 to TRBJ2-1; D not certain. Here the sequenced sample was PBMCs, taken before TCRalphabeta/CD19-depleted stem cell transplant. In DNA form, the CDR3 reads TGTGCCAGCAGCTCCGGTATGGATGAGCAGTTCTTC. Protein: CASSSGMDEQFF.